This entry lists 20 T cell receptor beta chains sequenced from one sample in a study of T-cell memory formation after mild COVID-19. MiXCR, run by TCRdb on the 5' RACE reads, gives a single entry per CDR3 protein. The table shows 450,000 or so distinct CDR3 sequences, with more than 20% occurring only once. The sample comprised PBMCs or a T cell subset sorted from them (not recorded which). All receptors derive from an adult woman who had mild COVID-19 (a few samples of this study predate the infection). Cell type and time point are not known.

The genes are TRBV7-6 and TRBJ2-7; 14 bases are shared with TRBD2. The CDR3 is made up of 14 amino acids. The V and J ends lost 5 bases and 6 bases, in that order; junction bases with no gene match: 3. The V gene's germline CDR1 is SGHVS and CDR2 FNYEAQ. This CDR3 reads CASSGTSGSLEQYF. The CDR3 DNA sequence: TGTGCCAGCAGCGGGACTAGCGGGAGTCTCGAGCAGTACTTC.

This clonotype was seen a few times. The J gene is TRBJ2-1, the V gene TRBV4-1; 14 bases align to TRBD2. Germline assignment: CDR1 MGHRA and CDR2 YSYEKL. The CDR3 covers 17 residues. With 6 bases clipped from V and 6 bases from J, the junction kept 10 bases outside the gene matches. CDR3 in DNA: TGCGCCAGCAGTCCATACGGGACTAGCGGGAGCAGCAATGAGCAGTTCTTC. It encodes CASSPYGTSGSSNEQFF.

The genes are TRBV18 and TRBJ2-1; D perhaps matches TRBD2 (7 bases). Between the trimmed V and J ends, which lost 6 bases and 9 bases, there was a span of 15 bases. The CDR3 totals 13 residues. CDR1 and CDR2 (germline): KGHSH, LQKENI. CDR3 sequence (DNA): TGTGCCAGCTCGGAGTCGGGGGGCGCTGAGCAGTTCTTC. It yields the protein CASSESGGAEQFF.

CDR3 protein: CASSLMGSLYEQYF. CDR3 DNA sequence: TGTGCCAGCAGTTTAATGGGTTCACTCTACGAGCAGTACTTC. The chain uses TRBV12-3 or TRBV12-4 and TRBJ2-7; D is uncertain. The CDR3 loop spans 14 amino acids. V was shortened by 2 bases and J by 3 bases, with 11 bases between the two germline ends.

There are a few counts of this clonotype. The chain links TRBV24-1 to TRBJ2-1, with D maybe TRBD2 (6 bases). Trimming stripped 10 bases from V and 5 bases from J, with 11 bases between. The length of the CDR3 is 12 residues. CDR1 KGHDR and CDR2 SFDVKD come from the germline V gene. CDR3 bases: TGTGCCACAAGGGACTTGAACAATGAGCAGTTCTTC. Translating gives CATRDLNNEQFF.

The chain recombines TRBV7-9 with TRBJ2-3; D possibly uses TRBD1 or TRBD2 (5 bases each). The CDR3 has 17 amino acids. From germline, CDR1 is SEHNR and CDR2 FQNEAQ (reference sequence). Trimming stripped 4 bases from V and 0 bases from J, with 17 bases between. The chain's CDR3 is CASSSTARGPSTDTQYF. The CDR3 DNA follows: TGTGCCAGCAGCTCCACGGCGAGGGGTCCAAGCACAGATACGCAGTATTTT.

There are many counts of this clonotype. The chain carries TRBV20-1 and TRBJ1-5; 7 bases agree with TRBD1. Trimming took 2 bases from V and 2 from J; bases not matched to a gene: 18. Germline CDR1 DFQATT, CDR2 SNEGSKA (reference sequence). This CDR3 is 19 amino acids long. CDR3 residues: CSARKGRDSFDGGNQPQHF. The CDR3, as DNA: TGCAGTGCTAGAAAGGGCAGGGACAGCTTTGACGGGGGCAATCAGCCCCAGCATTTT.

This clonotype is a singleton in its sample. V gene TRBV20-1 combines with J gene TRBJ2-3; D not certain. CDR3 length: 14 residues. Germline V gene sequence: CDR1 DFQATT, CDR2 SNEGSKA (reference sequence). Between the trimmed V and J ends, which lost 6 bases and 4 bases, there was a span of 17 bases. The CDR3 region has the DNA TGCAGTGCCGCCTCGATTCGGTTCTCAGATACGCAGTATTTT. This gives the protein CSAASIRFSDTQYF.

The chain uses TRBV20-1 and TRBJ2-7; 9 bases match TRBD2. The CDR3 has 15 amino acids. V lost 6 bases, J lost 2 bases, and 11 bases stayed unmatched. Per the germline V gene, CDR1 is DFQATT and CDR2 is SNEGSKA (reference sequence). CDR3 residues: CSALWVAGVPYEQYF. The DNA for the CDR3 is TGCAGTGCCCTTTGGGTAGCGGGGGTACCCTACGAGCAGTACTTC.

V usage is TRBV4-3 and J usage is TRBJ2-7; 11 bases align to TRBD2. Germline loops: CDR1 LGHNA, CDR2 YSLEER. CDR3 size: 17 residues. V shed 8 bases and J 6 bases; nucleotides not matched to a gene: 18. CDR3 sequence reads: CASASQLAGGPRSEQYF. The DNA of the CDR3 is TGCGCCAGCGCCTCCCAGCTAGCGGGAGGCCCTAGAAGCGAGCAGTACTTC.

This clonotype was found a few times. V and J are TRBV20-1 and TRBJ2-5, with a possible D match to TRBD1 (6 bases). Germline lookup yields CDR1 DFQATT and CDR2 SNEGSKA (reference sequence). Trimming left V 5 bases short and J 2 bases short, with 9 bases between. The CDR3 has 12 amino acids. As DNA, the CDR3 is TGCAGTGCTGACAGGCAACAAGAGACCCAGTACTTC. This sequence encodes CSADRQQETQYF.

The rearrangement joins TRBV29-1 to TRBJ1-1, with a tentative D call TRBD1 (5 bases). The CDR3 totals 12 residues. Germline loops: CDR1 SQVTM, CDR2 ANQGSEA. Deletions cut 3 bases from V and 4 bases from J, with 9 bases between. CDR3 residues: CSVDWGGTEAFF. The CDR3 DNA follows: TGCAGCGTTGATTGGGGGGGCACTGAAGCTTTCTTT.

The rearrangement joins TRBV10-2 to TRBJ2-7; 7 bases fit TRBD2. Germline trimming cut 3 bases from V and 2 bases from J; bases unmatched to any gene: 7. This CDR3 has 15 residues. Germline loops: CDR1 WSHSY, CDR2 SAAADI. The CDR3 loop is CASSEGQGGPYEQYF. In DNA form, the CDR3 reads TGCGCCAGCAGTGAAGGCCAGGGAGGGCCCTACGAGCAGTACTTC.

The V and J genes are TRBV29-1 and TRBJ1-1, with D hard to call. Trimming left V 1 base short and J 2 bases short, with 2 bases between. The CDR3 runs to 11 residues. Germline CDR1 is SQVTM and CDR2 is ANQGSEA. DNA for the CDR3: TGCAGCGTTGAAGTTAACACTGAAGCTTTCTTT. Its protein is CSVEVNTEAFF.

J is TRBJ2-2 and V is TRBV29-1; no reliable D call. V was clipped by 2 bases and J by 0 bases, with 7 bases between them. The CDR3 length is 14 residues. Germline CDR1 is SQVTM and CDR2 is ANQGSEA. The CDR3 loop reads CSVESGANTGELFF. The CDR3 DNA reads TGCAGCGTTGAATCTGGGGCGAACACCGGGGAGCTGTTTTTT.

The rearrangement joins TRBV20-1 to TRBJ2-5, with D possibly being TRBD1 (6 bases). The CDR3 has 14 amino acids. Deletions cut 6 bases from V and 2 bases from J, with 16 bases between. In germline, CDR1 is DFQATT, CDR2 SNEGSKA (reference sequence). This chain's CDR3 is CSAGRTVGQETQYF. CDR3 nucleotides: TGCAGTGCGGGCCGGACAGTGGGACAAGAGACCCAGTACTTC.

This clonotype appeared a few times. The chain uses TRBV7-2 and TRBJ1-6; no reliable D call. Looked up from germline, CDR1 is SGHTA and CDR2 is FQGNSA. V was shortened by 1 base and J by 3 bases, with 7 bases between the two germline ends. The CDR3 extends over 15 amino acids. CDR3 sequence: CASSLGQHYNSPLHF. The CDR3 DNA follows: TGTGCCAGCAGCTTAGGGCAGCACTATAATTCACCCCTCCACTTT. Full variable domain (outside the CDR3, taken from reference TRBV7-2 and TRBJ1-6): GAGVSQSPSNKVTEKGKDVELRCDPISGHTALYWYRQSLGQGLEFLIYFQGNSAPDKSGLPSDRFSAERTGGSVSTLTIQRTQQEDSAVYLCASSLGQHYNSPLHFGNGTRLTVT.

The chain carries TRBV4-1 and TRBJ2-3; 14 bases fit TRBD2. Germline lookup yields CDR1 MGHRA and CDR2 YSYEKL. The junction had 7 bases not matched to a gene; V was cut back by 3 bases and J by 5 bases. This CDR3 region has 17 residues. CDR3 nucleotide sequence: TGCGCCAGCAGCCATCCCGGACTAGCGGGGGGAGGAGATACGCAGTATTTT. The encoded protein is CASSHPGLAGGGDTQYF.

The chain employs TRBV5-1 and TRBJ2-7, with D hard to call. Germline loops: CDR1 SGHRS, CDR2 YFSETQ. V was trimmed by 4 bases and J by 3 bases, leaving 17 bases between them. The CDR3 length is 15 residues. CDR3 sequence: CASSPEPSAIYEQYF. CDR3 sequence (DNA): TGCGCCAGCAGCCCGGAACCCTCAGCCATCTACGAGCAGTACTTC.

This clonotype was seen a handful of times. The chain carries TRBV5-1 and TRBJ2-3; 10 bases line up with TRBD2. There are 15 residues in the CDR3. Germline loops: CDR1 SGHRS, CDR2 YFSETQ. The ends lost 0 bases at V and 7 bases at J; junction bases unmatched: 5. The CDR3 region is CASSLAGTSENTQYF. Written as DNA, the CDR3 is TGCGCCAGCAGCTTGGCCGGGACTAGCGAAAATACGCAGTATTTT.